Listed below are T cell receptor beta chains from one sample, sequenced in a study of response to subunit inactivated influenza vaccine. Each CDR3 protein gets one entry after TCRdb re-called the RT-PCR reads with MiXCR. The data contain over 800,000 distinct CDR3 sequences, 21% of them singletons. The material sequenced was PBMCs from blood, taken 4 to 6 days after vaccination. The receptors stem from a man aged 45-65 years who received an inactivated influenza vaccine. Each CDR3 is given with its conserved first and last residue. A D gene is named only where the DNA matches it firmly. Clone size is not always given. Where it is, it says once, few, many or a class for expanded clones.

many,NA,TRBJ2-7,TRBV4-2,TGTGCCAGCAGCCCCCCTGACTCTTACGAGCAGTACTTC,CASSPPDSYEQYF
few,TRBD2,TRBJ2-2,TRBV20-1,TGCAGTGCTAGAAGAAGACTAGCGGACGGGGAGCTGTTTTTT,CSARRRLADGELFF
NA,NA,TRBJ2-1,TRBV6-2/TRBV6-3,TGTGCCACGGCCATGGCCGGTGAGCAGTTCTTC,CATAMAGEQFF
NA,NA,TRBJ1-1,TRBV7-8,TGTGCCAGCAGCCTAGCGCTCCCGGAAGCAAACACTGAAGCTTTCTTT,CASSLALPEANTEAFF
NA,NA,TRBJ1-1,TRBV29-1,TGCAGCGTTTACCTAGGGCGGACTGAAGCTTTCTTT,CSVYLGRTEAFF
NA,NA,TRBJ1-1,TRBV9,TGTGCCAGCAGCGTAGATGGACAGTCAAACACTGAAGCTTTCTTT,CASSVDGQSNTEAFF
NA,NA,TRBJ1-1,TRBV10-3,TGTGCCATCAGTGGGAGACAGGACACTGAAGCTTTCTTT,CAISGRQDTEAFF
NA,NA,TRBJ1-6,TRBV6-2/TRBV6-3,TGTGCCAGCAACACCAGGAGCGCCACCTATAATTCACCCCTCCACTTT,CASNTRSATYNSPLHF
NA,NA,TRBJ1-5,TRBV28,TGTGCCAGCAGTTTAAAGGCCCGGCCCCAGCATTTT,CASSLKARPQHF
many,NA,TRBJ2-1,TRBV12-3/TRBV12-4,TGTGCCAGCAGGCCCGGACAGACACTTGGCAATGAGCAGTTCTTC,CASRPGQTLGNEQFF
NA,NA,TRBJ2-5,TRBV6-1,TGTGCCAGCAGCCCGAGTTTCCAAGAGACCCAGTACTTC,CASSPSFQETQYF
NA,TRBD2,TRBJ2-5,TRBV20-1,TGCAGTGCTAGTCAGCTAGCGGGAGTTGTGCGGGAGACCCAGTACTTC,CSASQLAGVVRETQYF
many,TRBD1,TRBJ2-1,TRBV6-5,TGTGCCAGCAGTTACCGGGACAGGGTAGCGGATGAGCAGTTCTTC,CASSYRDRVADEQFF
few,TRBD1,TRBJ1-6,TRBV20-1,TGCAGTGCTAGGGGGACAGGGAGCAATTCACCCCTCCACTTT,CSARGTGSNSPLHF
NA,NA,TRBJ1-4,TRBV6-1,TGTGCCAGCAGTGATCTTTATCTACCGGGACATAATAATGAAAAACTGTTTTTT,CASSDLYLPGHNNEKLFF
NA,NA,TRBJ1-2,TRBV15,TGTGCCACCAGCAGAGATCTCCCAGGCGGCTATGGCTACACCTTC,CATSRDLPGGYGYTF
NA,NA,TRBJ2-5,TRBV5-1,TGCGCCAGCAGGGTAGCGGTCCAAGAGACCCAGTACTTC,CASRVAVQETQYF
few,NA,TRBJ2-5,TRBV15,TGTGCCACCAGCAGAGACAGGGCGGTGGAGACCCAGTACTTC,CATSRDRAVETQYF
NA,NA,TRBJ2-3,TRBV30,TGTGCCTGGAGTCGCGATGAAGGCACAGATACGCAGTATTTT,CAWSRDEGTDTQYF
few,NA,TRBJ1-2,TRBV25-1,TGTGCCAGCAGTGAACAGGGTAGTTATGGCTACACCTTC,CASSEQGSYGYTF
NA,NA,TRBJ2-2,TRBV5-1,TGCGCCAGCAGCTTCGACAGTCTTCCCTCCGGGGAGCTGTTTTTT,CASSFDSLPSGELFF
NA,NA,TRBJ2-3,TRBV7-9,TGTGCCAGCAGCTTTTGGACATCAGTTTTGAAAGATACGCAGTATTTT,CASSFWTSVLKDTQYF
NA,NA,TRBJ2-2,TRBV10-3,TGTGCCATCAGTGAGTTGAAGGACTACGGAATAACCGGGGAGCTGTTTTTT,CAISELKDYGITGELFF
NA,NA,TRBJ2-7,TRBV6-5,TGTGCCAGCAGTTACGGGGGACACGAGCAGTACTTC,CASSYGGHEQYF
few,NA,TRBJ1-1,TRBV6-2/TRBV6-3,TGTGCCAGCAGTTACAGGGCGGACACTGAAGCTTTCTTT,CASSYRADTEAFF
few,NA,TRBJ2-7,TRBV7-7,TGTGCTAGCAGCTTAGGGCCGGCGGGGAACTACGAGCAGTACTTC,CASSLGPAGNYEQYF
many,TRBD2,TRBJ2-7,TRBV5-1,TGCGCCAGCAGCTTGGCTGGCGGCGGGAGTTACGAGCAGTACTTC,CASSLAGGGSYEQYF
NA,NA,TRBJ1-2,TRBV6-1,TGTGCCTCTGGGGACCCCGTTCCAACTAACTATGGCTACACCTTC,CASGDPVPTNYGYTF
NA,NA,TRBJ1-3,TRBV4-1,TGCGCCAGCAGCCCGGAGGGGGGTGGAAACACCATATATTTT,CASSPEGGGNTIYF
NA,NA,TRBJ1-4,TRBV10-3,TGTGCCATCAGTGAGTCGACGAGGGCCGGAGAAAAACTGTTTTTT,CAISESTRAGEKLFF
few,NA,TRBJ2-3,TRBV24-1,TGTGCCACCAGTGATGCGGGACAGTACACAGATACGCAGTATTTT,CATSDAGQYTDTQYF
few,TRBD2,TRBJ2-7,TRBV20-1,TGCAGTGCTAGAGGGGTAGCGGGAGACGAGCAGTACTTC,CSARGVAGDEQYF
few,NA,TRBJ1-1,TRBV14,TGTGCCAGCAGCCCCCACGTGAACACTGAAGCTTTCTTT,CASSPHVNTEAFF
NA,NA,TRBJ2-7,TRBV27,TGTGCCAGCAGTTTATCGGGAGGGGGCCGATACGAGCAGTACTTC,CASSLSGGGRYEQYF
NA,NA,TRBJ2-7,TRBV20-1,TGCAGTGCCGACCGCGAGGACAGGGACTACAATGAGCAGTACTTC,CSADREDRDYNEQYF
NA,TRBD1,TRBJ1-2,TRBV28,TGTGCCAGCAGTACGGGACAGGGTTTGGGTGGCTACACCTTC,CASSTGQGLGGYTF
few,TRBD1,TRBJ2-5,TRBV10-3,TGTGCCATCAGTGAGGGACAGGATGGACGCGAGACCCAGTACTTC,CAISEGQDGRETQYF
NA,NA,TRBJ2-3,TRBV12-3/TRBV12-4,TGTGCCAGCAGTTTTCAACGGTCAGATACGCAGTATTTT,CASSFQRSDTQYF
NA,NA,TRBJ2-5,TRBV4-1,TGCGCCAGCAGCCAGGAGACAGGAGGCCAGTACTTC,CASSQETGGQYF
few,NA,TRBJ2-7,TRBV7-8,TGTGCCAGCAGCTTAGTAATTGAGTACGAGCAGTACTTC,CASSLVIEYEQYF
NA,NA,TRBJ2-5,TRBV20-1,TGCAGTGCTAGAGATGCGCCCGCTTCCCGTCCCCAAGAGACCCAGTACTTC,CSARDAPASRPQETQYF
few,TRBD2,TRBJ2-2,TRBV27,TGTGCCAGCAGTTATGACGGGACTAGCGGGAGTGTCGGGGAGCTGTTTTTT,CASSYDGTSGSVGELFF
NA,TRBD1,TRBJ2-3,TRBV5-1,TGTGCCAGCAGTACGGGACAGTCCACAGATACGCAGTATTTT,CASSTGQSTDTQYF
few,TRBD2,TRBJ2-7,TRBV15,TGTGCCACCAGCAGAGGTTCTAGCGGGAGGGCCCTCGAGCAGTACTTC,CATSRGSSGRALEQYF
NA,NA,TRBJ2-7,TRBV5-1,TGCGCCAGCAGCTTGAGGCTGCGAGAGGGGTACGAGCAGTACTTC,CASSLRLREGYEQYF
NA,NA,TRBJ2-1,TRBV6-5,TGTGCCAGCAGTTTCTTCCCGGAGAGCTCCTACAATGAGCAGTTCTTC,CASSFFPESSYNEQFF
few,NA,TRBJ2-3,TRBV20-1,TGCAGTGCCTTCCCCCCGGGCACAGATACGCAGTATTTT,CSAFPPGTDTQYF